One sample yielded the 7 T cell receptor beta chains listed below, sequenced in a study of response to subunit inactivated influenza vaccine (dated by TCRdb to the late 2010s). Receptors were amplified or captured by RT-PCR. Sequencing used an Illumina HiSeq 2500. The raw public data were reprocessed by TCRdb itself: fastp quality trimming at Q25, MiXCR clonotype calling, in-frame beta chains only. Rows matching on CDR3 protein sequence are summarized as one entry with the most common DNA and genes. This sample holds around 850,000 distinct CDR3 sequences; approximately 17% were observed only once. Approximately 10% of the sample is taken by the ten largest. The sequenced sample was PBMCs from blood, obtained 5 days after vaccination. These receptors were collected from a man aged 50-60 years who received an inactivated influenza vaccine. Donor details come from another sample of the same person, matched by shared clones.

The gene calls are TRBV5-6 and TRBJ2-7; 14 nucleotides line up with TRBD2. V dropped 1 base and J dropped 6; count of bases not matched to a gene: 6. CDR1 SGHDT and CDR2 YYEEEE come from the germline V gene. This CDR3 spans 16 amino acids. The CDR3 region is CASSLLGGLAGVEQYF. CDR3 nucleotide sequence: TGTGCCAGCAGCTTGTTGGGGGGACTAGCGGGAGTCGAGCAGTACTTC. Supplemented by reference TRBV5-6 and TRBJ2-7, the full variable domain reads DAGVTQSPTHLIKTRGQQVTLRCSPKSGHDTVSWYQQALGQGPQFIFQYYEEEERQRGNFPDRFSGHQFPNYSSELNVNALLLGDSALYLCASSLLGGLAGVEQYFGPGTRLTVT.

The V and J genes are TRBV5-1 and TRBJ2-5; no definite D call. CDR3 size: 16 residues. The V gene's germline CDR1 is SGHRS and CDR2 YFSETQ. The germline V and J ends were trimmed by 0 bases and 5 bases, with 17 bases remaining between them. CDR3 nucleotides: TGCGCCAGCAGCTTGGGAGGCTTTGGGCTAACTGAGACCCAGTACTTC. Protein: CASSLGGFGLTETQYF.

V gene TRBV25-1 combines with J gene TRBJ2-5, with D possibly TRBD2 on 6 matching bases. This CDR3 region has 16 residues. CDR1 is MGHDK and CDR2 is SYGVNS in the germline V gene. V gave up 1 base and J gave up 5 bases, with 17 bases separating them. The CDR3 is CASSEFPGAGEETQYF. CDR3 sequence (DNA): TGTGCCAGCAGTGAATTCCCGGGAGCTGGGGAGGAGACCCAGTACTTC.

Turning to this clonotype: Being one base from a much bigger clone, this may be a read error. In this CDR3 the conserved last residue, phenylalanine or tryptophan, is missing, so a read error is likely. CDR3 in DNA: TGCGCCAGCAGCTTGGGCGGGACAGACAATGAAAAGCAGTTCCTC. As protein: CASSLGGTDNEKQFL. This chain uses TRBV5-1 with TRBJ2-1; weak D call: TRBD1 (7 bases). CDR3 size: 15 residues. Trimming cost V 0 bases and J 11 bases, with 18 bases left between them. CDR1 and CDR2 (germline): SGHRS, YFSETQ.

The chain is built from TRBV28 and TRBJ2-1; possible D gene TRBD1, 6 bases. The V end lost 10 bases, the J end lost 4 bases, and 11 bases lay between the germline ends. This CDR3 has 12 residues. Germline V lookup: CDR1 MDHEN, CDR2 SYDVKM. The CDR3 bases are TGTGCCACCGACGACAGGTACAATGAGCAGTTCTTC. Its translation is CATDDRYNEQFF.

The rearrangement joins TRBV5-1 to TRBJ2-6; D unclear. Looked up from germline, CDR1 is SGHRS and CDR2 is YFSETQ. Trimming pared 1 base from V and 3 bases from J, leaving 8 bases between. The CDR3 sequence is 15 residues long. This CDR3 is CASSLSGGGANVLTF. CDR3 bases: TGCGCCAGCAGCTTGTCAGGTGGTGGGGCCAACGTCCTGACTTTC.

There are a few counts of this clonotype. CDR3 nucleotide sequence: TGTGCCAGCGGCCGGCCTAGCACAGATACGCAGTATTTT. Protein sequence: CASGRPSTDTQYF. The rearrangement links TRBV6-1 to TRBJ2-3; D unclear. The V and J ends lost 8 bases and 0 bases respectively, with 9 bases between them. The CDR3 consists of 13 residues. The V gene's germline CDR1 is MNHNS and CDR2 SASEGT.